This T cell receptor (beta chain) appears in the sequencing data of a study of T cell responses to AZD1222 COVID-19 vaccine. Sequenced by immunoSEQ multiplex PCR; TCRdb stores in-frame clones only, minus some. The profile shows under 200,000 clones, 80% to 95% of them singletons. The CDR3 has 19 amino acids. V gave up 0 bases and J gave up 3 bases; unmatched junction bases: 15. CDR1 is LGHNA, CDR2 YNFKEQ, per germline. The rearrangement joins TRBV4-2 to TRBJ1-1; 8 nucleotides agree with TRBD1. This material consisted of peripheral blood, taken on day 0 of AZD1222 vaccination. The clonotype originates from an adult in good health. Here the CDR3 reads CASSQESTGGLGLYTEAFF. CDR3 sequence (DNA): TGTGCCAGCAGCCAAGAGAGCACAGGGGGTCTCGGACTCTACACTGAAGCTTTCTTT.